The next 16 T cell receptor beta chains were all read from a single sample in a study of vaccination and CD4 T cells after COVID-19. Treatment described: roughly 11-day PBMC culture with coronavirus spike peptide pools or control peptides (ViraFEST assay). CD4+ T cells that came from the unexposed donor were collected before the COVID-19 pandemic (2011-2018). These TCRs are of unknown antigen specificity. Oncomine TCR Beta short-read sequencing was applied to DNA from cultured CD4+ T cells. Using the QIAamp micro DNA kit, genomic DNA was extracted from the CD4+ T cells that had been cultured. Each CDR3 protein is one row after TCRdb ran MiXCR on the PCR reads. The repertoire holds more than 8,500 distinct CDR3 sequences, with over 25% as singletons. The sample consisted of CD4+ T cells from blood, cultured in vitro. The receptors shown here come from a human donor in good health.

With regard to this clonotype: A single base separates this from a much larger clone, so it may be a read error. The rearrangement links TRBV20-1 to TRBJ2-5, with D possibly being TRBD1 or TRBD2 (5 bases each). The V end lost 2 bases, the J end lost 9 bases, and 19 bases lay between the germline ends. The CDR3 has 14 amino acids. CDR1 DFQATT and CDR2 SNEGSKA come from the germline V gene (reference sequence). CDR3 sequence: CSARNPWGLEAQYF. DNA of the CDR3: TGCAGTGCTAGAAACCCATGGGGGTTGGAGGCCCAGTACTTC.

The chain has TRBV20-1 and TRBJ1-1; no firm D call. Trimming pared 0 bases from V and 3 bases from J, leaving 11 bases between. The length of the CDR3 is 14 residues. Germline V gives CDR1 DFQATT, CDR2 SNEGSKA (reference sequence). In DNA, the CDR3 is TGCAGTGCTAGAGATTCGCGCGGTCACACTGAAGCTTTCTTT. It encodes CSARDSRGHTEAFF.

The V and J genes are TRBV20-1 and TRBJ2-1, with TRBD2 identical over 12 bases. The CDR3 spans 17 residues. V dropped 1 base and J dropped 8; count of bases not matched to a gene: 12. CDR1 DFQATT and CDR2 SNEGSKA come from the germline V gene (reference sequence). CDR3 bases: TGCAGTGCTAGAGGGAGACTAGCGGGGGTAGGAGGCGATGAGCAGTTCTTC. It yields the protein CSARGRLAGVGGDEQFF.

The chain employs TRBV4-3 and TRBJ2-3; D is unclear. The CDR3 spans 14 residues. Germline V gene sequence: CDR1 LGHNA, CDR2 YSLEER. V was trimmed by 0 bases and J by 5 bases, leaving 9 bases between them. Here the CDR3 DNA reads TGCGCCAGCAGCCAAGAGGGCCTGGGAGATACGCAGTATTTT. Translated, it gives CASSQEGLGDTQYF.

The V and J genes are TRBV5-4 and TRBJ1-3; possibly TRBD1 for D (6 bases). Germline V lookup: CDR1 SGHNT, CDR2 YYREEE (reference sequence). V dropped 3 bases and J dropped 0 bases, with 13 bases sitting between them. The CDR3 has 16 residues. The CDR3 region is CASSSPDRSSGNTIYF. CDR3 nucleotide sequence: TGTGCCAGCAGCTCTCCCGACAGGAGCTCTGGAAACACCATATATTTT.

J is TRBJ1-1 and V is TRBV6-2 or TRBV6-3; D is uncertain. This CDR3 contains 11 residues. The V gene's germline CDR1 is MNHEY and CDR2 SVGEGT. V lost 10 bases, J lost 5 bases, and 11 bases lay in between. CDR3 loop: CATSPRTEAFF. The CDR3 DNA reads as TGTGCCACCTCGCCTAGGACTGAAGCTTTCTTT.

CDR3 loop: CSASALAGVGADTQYF. The CDR3 coding sequence is TGCAGTGCTAGTGCGCTAGCGGGAGTCGGCGCAGATACGCAGTATTTT. The chain employs TRBV20-1 and TRBJ2-3, with 10 bases that match TRBD2. Trimming took 3 bases from V and 4 from J; bases not matched to a gene: 10. Germline assignment: CDR1 DFQATT and CDR2 SNEGSKA (reference sequence). This CDR3 is built from 16 residues.

V is TRBV12-3 or TRBV12-4 and J is TRBJ1-1; 11 nucleotides agree with TRBD1. The CDR3 covers 15 residues. J lost 3 bases, V lost 5 bases, and 5 bases had no gene match. DNA for the CDR3: TGTGCCAGCAGTCCTACGGGACAGGGGGACACTGAAGCTTTCTTT. Encoded protein: CASSPTGQGDTEAFF.

This clonotype counts as medium-sized (0.01 to 0.1%). The V call is TRBV20-1, the J call TRBJ1-2; possible D gene TRBD1, 5 bases. The CDR3 totals 13 residues. Germline V gene lookup returns CDR1 DFQATT and CDR2 SNEGSKA (reference sequence). Deletions cut 1 base from V and 8 bases from J, with 14 bases between. The chain's CDR3 is CSARGAREVGYTF. DNA of the CDR3: TGCAGTGCTAGAGGGGCCAGGGAAGTCGGCTACACCTTC.

This rearrangement joins TRBV12-3 or TRBV12-4 to TRBJ2-7, with a weak D call TRBD2 (5 bases). The CDR3 spans 11 residues. The V end lost 7 bases, the J end lost 3 bases, and 7 bases lay between the germline ends. The DNA for the CDR3 is TGTGCCAGCACCGCGGGCTACGAGCAGTACTTC. Translation gives CASTAGYEQYF.

This clonotype was observed a handful of times. V is TRBV15 and J is TRBJ1-1; 8 bases are shared with TRBD1. The V and J ends lost 4 bases and 5 bases, in that order; junction bases with no gene match: 12. The CDR3 totals 16 residues. Per the germline V gene, CDR1 is LNHNV and CDR2 is YYDKDF (reference sequence). CDR3 sequence (DNA): TGTGCCACCAGCACCCAGTCAATGGGGACAGGAACTGAAGCTTTCTTT. Protein: CATSTQSMGTGTEAFF.

This clonotype came up a few times. The chain uses TRBV6-1 and TRBJ1-2, with D unclear. The V end lost 7 bases, the J end lost 3 bases, and 18 bases lay between the germline ends. Per germline, CDR1 MNHNS and CDR2 SASEGT. CDR3 length: 15 residues. This chain's CDR3 is CASTPVPGGHYGYTF. CDR3 sequence (DNA): TGTGCCAGCACTCCCGTCCCGGGAGGTCACTATGGCTACACCTTC.

This clonotype turned up a few times. This chain joins TRBV20-1 and TRBJ2-5; no definite D call. V was cut by 6 bases and J by 3 bases, with 23 bases left in between. The germline gives CDR1 DFQATT, CDR2 SNEGSKA (reference sequence). This CDR3 comprises 16 residues. This chain's CDR3 is CSASRLGLVGKETQYF. The CDR3 DNA reads as TGCAGTGCCTCTCGGCTTGGCTTGGTGGGAAAAGAGACCCAGTACTTC.

This chain joins TRBV12-3 or TRBV12-4 and TRBJ2-1; 10 bases match TRBD2. The junction had 2 bases not matched to a gene; V was cut back by 5 bases and J by 4 bases. CDR3 length: 14 amino acids. This CDR3 reads CASSQREGYNEQFF. The CDR3 bases are TGTGCCAGCAGTCAGCGGGAGGGTTACAATGAGCAGTTCTTC.

This clonotype was recorded a few times. The chain joins TRBV11-2 to TRBJ2-5; 7 positions agree with TRBD2. The CDR3 has 15 residues. Germline values: CDR1 SGHAT, CDR2 FQNNGV. The ends lost 5 bases at V and 1 base at J; junction bases unmatched: 7. In nucleotides, the CDR3 is TGTGCCAGCAGCACCTTGAGCGGGACCCAAGAGACCCAGTACTTC. This codes for CASSTLSGTQETQYF.

Relative to its sample, this clonotype is medium-sized. The V call is TRBV6-1, the J call TRBJ1-1, with unresolved D. CDR3 size: 14 residues. Germline CDR1 MNHNS, CDR2 SASEGT. Between the trimmed V and J ends, which lost 6 bases and 0 bases, there was a span of 11 bases. CDR3 coding DNA: TGTGCCAGCAGCACACCAGGACTGAACACTGAAGCTTTCTTT. Amino acids: CASSTPGLNTEAFF.